One and the same sample provided the 7 T cell receptor beta chains below, sequenced in a study of OX40 agonist ivuxolimab in advanced cancers. Produced via immunoSEQ multiplex PCR; TCRdb's table is partial and in-frame only. Of about 39,000 clones in the sample, roughly 77% were seen once. The sequencing used CD4+ or CD8+ T cells sorted from blood, collected in a trial of the OX40 agonist ivuxolimab. The receptors stem from an adult with an advanced solid tumor such as melanoma, head and neck, liver or kidney cancer.

The chain is built from TRBV18 and TRBJ2-5; TRBD2 is a possible D gene (6 bases). The CDR3 has 14 residues. Germline V gene sequence: CDR1 KGHSH, CDR2 LQKENI. Between the trimmed V and J ends, which lost 5 bases and 2 bases, there was a span of 12 bases. CDR3: CASSFLAEQETQYF. The CDR3 DNA is TGTGCCAGCTCATTCTTAGCGGAGCAAGAGACCCAGTACTTC.

The rearrangement uses TRBV5-5 and TRBJ2-7; tentative D call: TRBD2 (6 bases). The CDR3 is made up of 15 amino acids. Germline V gene lookup returns CDR1 SGHKS and CDR2 YYEKEE (reference sequence). V gave up 3 bases and J gave up 3 bases, with 16 bases separating them. CDR3 region: CASSSTGTLIYEQYF. Written as DNA, the CDR3 is TGTGCCAGCAGCTCGACCGGGACTTTAATCTACGAGCAGTACTTC.

This sequence joins TRBV7-8 and TRBJ2-1; possibly TRBD2 for D (6 bases). The V and J ends lost 4 bases and 0 bases respectively, with 13 bases between them. The CDR3 sequence is 16 residues long. Germline-derived CDR1 and CDR2 are SGHVS and FQNEAQ. CDR3 sequence: CASSSPSADSYNEQFF. For the CDR3, the DNA is TGTGCCAGCAGCTCACCTAGCGCCGACTCCTACAATGAGCAGTTCTTC.

This CDR3 reads CSAVLNGELFF. The CDR3 region has the DNA TGCAGTGCTGTACTAAACGGGGAGCTGTTTTTT. The rearrangement uses TRBV20-1 and TRBJ2-2, with unresolved D. Per germline, CDR1 DFQATT and CDR2 SNEGSKA (reference sequence). V lost 5 bases and J 7 bases, leaving 8 bases between the germline ends. This CDR3 contains 11 residues.

This chain connects TRBV7-3 to TRBJ2-7, with 7 nucleotides matching TRBD2. The CDR3 sequence is 16 residues long. Germline-derived CDR1 and CDR2 are SGHTA and FQGTGA. V was clipped by 4 bases and J by 4 bases; unmatched bases: 13. The DNA of the CDR3 is TGTGCCAGCAGCTCGTCGGGGGGAGACTTACGGTACGAGCAGTACGTC. Translated: CASSSSGGDLRYEQYV.

The rearrangement links TRBV6-4 to TRBJ2-4; possibly TRBD1 for D (6 bases). Per germline, CDR1 MRHNA and CDR2 SNTAGT. V was shortened by 0 bases and J by 2 bases, with 14 bases between the two germline ends. CDR3 size: 17 residues. The CDR3 loop is CASSDSTGKVTKNIQYF. CDR3 in DNA: TGTGCCAGCAGTGACTCAACAGGGAAGGTAACCAAAAACATTCAGTACTTC.

This clone occurred once. This rearrangement joins TRBV29-1 to TRBJ2-5; the match to TRBD2 covers 7 bases. The CDR3 loop spans 15 amino acids. V trimming: 2 bases; J trimming: 2 bases; junction bases outside the gene matches: 8. From germline, CDR1 is SQVTM and CDR2 ANQGSEA. The CDR3 region is CSVELWEGPQETQYF. The CDR3, as DNA: TGCAGCGTTGAACTCTGGGAGGGGCCGCAAGAGACCCAGTACTTC.